The 20 T cell receptor beta chains given below trace back to one sample, sequenced in a study of blood T cell repertoires in COVID-19. Assay: immunoSEQ multiplex PCR; the TCRdb copy retains only in-frame clones and omits some. This sample carries more than 250,000 clones, roughly 90% of them seen once, and the ten largest clones take 0.7%. Sequencing used peripheral blood. All receptors come from a human donor in a cohort sampled during active COVID-19.

The table lists this clone with a count of one. V gene TRBV5-1 combines with J gene TRBJ2-3, with D perhaps matching TRBD1 (5 bases). V lost 1 base, J lost 0 bases, and 9 bases lay in between. CDR1 and CDR2 from the germline V gene are SGHRS and YFSETQ. The CDR3 spans 15 residues. CDR3 amino acids: CASSLRQGSTDTQYF. The CDR3 bases are TGCGCCAGCAGCTTGCGCCAGGGTAGCACAGATACGCAGTATTTT.

Concerning this clone: Because the CDR3 is missing its conserved closing phenylalanine or tryptophan, this is likely a read error. Because the CDR3's place on the DNA is in doubt, the DNA is left out and the CDR3 is given as listed by TCRdb. The rearrangement links TRBV30 to TRBJ1-4. The CDR3 extends over 11 residues, inclusive of both ends. The germline V gene has CDR1 GTSNPN and CDR2 SVGIG (reference sequence). The CDR3 protein is CAWSHGGLVTI.

The V and J genes are TRBV6-2 or TRBV6-3 and TRBJ1-4; D not certain. Trimming pared 6 bases from V and 2 bases from J, leaving 7 bases between. In germline, CDR1 is MNHEY, CDR2 SVGEGT. The CDR3 has 13 residues. The CDR3 sequence is CASSRRTNEKLFF. CDR3 nucleotide sequence: TGTGCCAGCAGCAGGAGGACTAATGAAAAACTGTTTTTT.

This CDR3 is CASSQEGQWRAVTEAFF. DNA of the CDR3: TGCGCCAGCAGCCAAGAGGGCCAGTGGCGGGCAGTAACTGAAGCTTTCTTT. V usage is TRBV4-1 and J usage is TRBJ1-1; D remains unclear. With 0 bases removed from V and 5 bases from J, the gap between germline ends came to 19 bases. Germline-derived CDR1 and CDR2 are MGHRA and YSYEKL. The CDR3 covers 17 residues.

The rearrangement joins TRBV5-1 to TRBJ2-6, with a tentative D call TRBD2 (6 bases). Germline V gene data show CDR1 as SGHRS and CDR2 as YFSETQ. Trimming left V 7 bases short and J 4 bases short, with 15 bases between. This CDR3 comprises 15 residues. CDR3 bases: TGCGCCAGCGGAGGGGTCCTTGGCGGGGCCAACGTCCTGACTTTC. It yields the protein CASGGVLGGANVLTF.

This clone was observed a single time. The chain uses TRBV28 and TRBJ1-6; maybe TRBD1 (6 bases). The CDR3 has 17 residues. In germline, CDR1 is MDHEN, CDR2 SYDVKM. The germline V and J ends were trimmed by 9 bases and 10 bases, with 28 bases remaining between them. Here the CDR3 reads CASWDNGRGTDKSPLHF. CDR3 coding DNA: TGTGCCAGTTGGGACAACGGAAGGGGTACAGACAAATCACCCCTCCACTTT.

V gene TRBV2 combines with J gene TRBJ1-1; D is ambiguous. The CDR3 loop spans 16 amino acids. The V and J ends lost 5 bases and 1 base respectively, with 17 bases between them. Germline V CDR1 and CDR2: SNHLY, FYNNEI. The CDR3 sequence is CASSIPLTTSNTEAFF. DNA of the CDR3: TGTGCCAGCAGTATACCCCTGACAACCTCGAACACTGAAGCTTTCTTT.

The V call is TRBV2, the J call TRBJ1-5; D ambiguous. Germline V gives CDR1 SNHLY, CDR2 FYNNEI. This CDR3 has 14 residues. Trimming took 2 bases from V and 0 from J, leaving 5 bases between them. The CDR3 protein is CASSESYSNQPQHF. The CDR3 DNA follows: TGTGCCAGCAGTGAATCGTATAGCAATCAGCCCCAGCATTTT. Full variable domain (rest looked up from reference TRBV2 and TRBJ1-5): EPEVTQTPSHQVTQMGQEVILRCVPISNHLYFYWYRQILGQKVEFLVSFYNNEISEKSEIFDDQFSVERPDGSNFTLKIRSTKLEDSAMYFCASSESYSNQPQHFGDGTRLSIL.

There are a few counts of this clone. The rearrangement uses TRBV25-1 and TRBJ1-3; 7 bases match TRBD1. The junction had 2 bases not matched to a gene; V was cut back by 1 base and J by 2 bases. The CDR3 totals 15 residues. Germline V gene sequence: CDR1 MGHDK, CDR2 SYGVNS. CDR3 sequence reads: CASSELTGTGNTIYF. Written as DNA, the CDR3 is TGTGCCAGCAGTGAATTGACAGGGACTGGAAACACCATATATTTT.

This clone has only one observation. The V gene is TRBV4-1, the J gene TRBJ2-7; possible D gene TRBD1, 6 bases. The CDR3 has 16 residues. Germline V gives CDR1 MGHRA, CDR2 YSYEKL. Trimming removed 4 bases at V and 1 base at J, with 17 bases between. The CDR3 protein is CASSLTFQGRSYEQYF. The CDR3, as DNA: TGCGCCAGCAGCCTTACATTCCAGGGGCGGTCCTACGAGCAGTACTTC.

V is TRBV30 and J is TRBJ1-6; the match to TRBD1 covers 7 bases. The CDR3 covers 12 residues. Germline lookup yields CDR1 GTSNPN and CDR2 SVGIG (reference sequence). The chain's CDR3 is CAFDRENSPLHF. CDR3 bases: TGTGCTTTCGACAGGGAGAATTCACCCCTCCACTTT.

This chain uses TRBV19 with TRBJ2-7; no clear D. CDR3 length: 14 residues. From germline, CDR1 is LNHDA and CDR2 SQIVND (reference sequence). Trimming stripped 9 bases from V and 0 bases from J, with 15 bases between. DNA for the CDR3: TGTGCCAGCCGCCAGGTTGCAGGCTCCTACGAGCAGTACTTC. This translates into CASRQVAGSYEQYF.

The chain has TRBV5-1 and TRBJ1-6; 7 bases map to TRBD1. The CDR3 spans 14 residues. Germline V lookup: CDR1 SGHRS, CDR2 YFSETQ. V shed 4 bases and J 6 bases; nucleotides not matched to a gene: 4. The CDR3 DNA is TGCGCCAGCAGCCCGGACAGGATTAATTCACCCCTCCACTTT. Residues: CASSPDRINSPLHF. The full variable domain, completed using reference TRBV5-1 and TRBJ1-6, is KAGVTQTPRYLIKTRGQQVTLSCSPISGHRSVSWYQQTPGQGLQFLFEYFSETQRNKGNFPGRFSGRQFSNSRSEMNVSTLELGDSALYLCASSPDRINSPLHFGNGTRLTVT.

The chain combines TRBV5-6 with TRBJ1-6, with D maybe TRBD1 (5 bases). CDR3 length equals 16 residues. The V gene lost 1 base and the J gene lost 0 bases, with 8 bases spanning the gap. The germline CDR1 and CDR2 sequences are SGHDT and YYEEEE. CDR3 sequence (DNA): TGTGCCAGCAGCTTGCAGGGCAGCTCCTATAATTCACCCCTCCACTTT. As protein: CASSLQGSSYNSPLHF.

The chain links TRBV27 to TRBJ1-1, with 11 bases that match TRBD1. Germline V gene data show CDR1 as MNHEY and CDR2 as SMNVEV (reference sequence). The CDR3 consists of 17 residues. The V segment lost 6 bases and the J segment 4 bases; nucleotides outside the gene matches: 13. Here the CDR3 reads CASSPGQGELGSTEAFF. In DNA, the CDR3 is TGTGCCAGCAGCCCGGGACAGGGGGAATTAGGGAGCACTGAAGCTTTCTTT.

The CDR3 protein is CASWGGNTIYF. The CDR3 bases are TGTGCCAGCTGGGGGGGCAACACCATATATTTT. V gene TRBV6-5 combines with J gene TRBJ1-3; D might be TRBD1 (6 bases). Germline V gene lookup returns CDR1 MNHEY and CDR2 SVGAGI. This CDR3 is 11 amino acids long. Trimming stripped 8 bases from V and 7 bases from J, with 9 bases between.

This sequence joins TRBV19 and TRBJ2-1; 11 nucleotides line up with TRBD2. Germline CDR1 LNHDA, CDR2 SQIVND (reference sequence). J gave up 5 bases and V 4 bases, and 7 bases lay outside the gene matches. The CDR3 is 16 residues long. CDR3 sequence reads: CASSRSTSGSNNEQFF. DNA of the CDR3: TGTGCCAGTAGTAGGTCCACTAGCGGGAGTAACAATGAGCAGTTCTTC.

The chain employs TRBV30 and TRBJ1-1; 9 bases agree with TRBD1. Unmatched junction bases numbered 3, after V lost 5 bases and J lost 5 bases. The CDR3 loop spans 12 amino acids. The germline CDR1 and CDR2 sequences are GTSNPN and SVGIG (reference sequence). This chain's CDR3 is CAWGTGRTEAFF. The CDR3 nucleotides are TGTGCCTGGGGGACAGGGCGTACTGAAGCTTTCTTT.

The chain carries TRBV27 and TRBJ1-2; D possibly corresponds to TRBD1 (5 bases). The CDR3 spans 15 residues. Germline V gene data show CDR1 as MNHEY and CDR2 as SMNVEV (reference sequence). Between the trimmed V and J ends, which lost 7 bases and 3 bases, there was a span of 18 bases. Written as DNA, the CDR3 is TGTGCCAGCACCGCAACGCCGGACAATTACTATGGCTACACCTTC. Protein product: CASTATPDNYYGYTF.

This chain links TRBV12-5 with TRBJ2-3, with TRBD2 matching 8 bases. V lost 1 base, J lost 2 bases, and 2 bases stayed unmatched. The germline V gene has CDR1 LGHNT and CDR2 FRNRAP. The CDR3 consists of 15 residues. The CDR3 here is CASGLERGPTDTQYF. The CDR3 DNA reads TGTGCTAGTGGTTTGGAGCGGGGGCCCACAGATACGCAGTATTTT.